The 20 T cell receptor beta chains below were found in one sample sequenced in a study of blood T cell repertoires in COVID-19. Method: immunoSEQ multiplex PCR; TCRdb's copy keeps in-frame clones and lacks some. The sample contains more than 150,000 clones, 80% to 90% of which appear only once. The sample consisted of peripheral blood. The receptors shown here come from a woman in her fifties or sixties with acute or convalescent COVID-19.

The chain employs TRBV9 and TRBJ2-7; D possibly corresponds to TRBD2 (6 bases). The length of the CDR3 is 13 residues. Germline V gives CDR1 SGDLS, CDR2 YYNGEE. The V end was cut by 3 bases, the J end by 2 bases, with 9 bases between. The CDR3 loop reads CASSGRLAYEQYF. The DNA of the CDR3 is TGTGCCAGCAGCGGTCGACTAGCCTACGAGCAGTACTTC. Full variable domain (outside the CDR3, taken from reference TRBV9 and TRBJ2-7): DSGVTQTPKHLITATGQRVTLRCSPRSGDLSVYWYQQSLDQGLQFLIQYYNGEERAKGNILERFSAQQFPDLHSELNLSSLELGDSALYFCASSGRLAYEQYFGPGTRLTVT.

V is TRBV24-1 and J is TRBJ2-1; D is uncertain. From germline, CDR1 is KGHDR and CDR2 SFDVKD. V was trimmed by 5 bases and J by 7 bases, leaving 20 bases between them. CDR3 length: 16 residues. The DNA for the CDR3 is TGTGCCACCAGTGTCCCAACGAGGAGATATACAAATGAGCAGTTCTTC. This gives the protein CATSVPTRRYTNEQFF.

This chain uses TRBV7-2 with TRBJ2-1, with a possible D match to TRBD2 (6 bases). CDR1 is SGHTA and CDR2 is FQGNSA in the germline V gene. This CDR3 has 17 amino acids. Trimming pared 1 base from V and 0 bases from J, leaving 13 bases between. For the CDR3, the DNA is TGTGCCAGCAGCTTAGGGGTTGGGGGGAGCTCCTACAATGAGCAGTTCTTC. Translation gives CASSLGVGGSSYNEQFF.

The chain has TRBV28 and TRBJ2-5, with a possible D match to TRBD1 (6 bases). Germline CDR1 and CDR2: MDHEN and SYDVKM. The CDR3 is 15 amino acids. Deletions cut 6 bases from V and 5 bases from J, with 19 bases between. CDR3 nucleotides: TGTGCCAGCAGCCCCCCCCAGGGGTTGAGGGAGACCCAGTACTTC. Translating gives CASSPPQGLRETQYF.

The count of this clone is one. The J gene is TRBJ1-1, the V gene TRBV6-5; weak D call: TRBD1 (5 bases). CDR1 and CDR2 from the germline V gene are MNHEY and SVGAGI. The CDR3 runs 13 residues. V dropped 2 bases and J dropped 7 bases, with 11 bases sitting between them. For the CDR3, the DNA is TGTGCCAGCAGTTACACAGGCGGGAGTGAAGCTTTCTTT. Encoded protein: CASSYTGGSEAFF.

CDR3 in amino acids: CASSLERGSRVATEAFF. The CDR3 DNA reads as TGTGCCAGCAGCTTGGAGCGCGGGTCCCGCGTGGCTACTGAAGCTTTCTTT. The J gene is TRBJ1-1, the V gene TRBV5-4; D not resolved. Per germline, CDR1 SGHNT and CDR2 YYREEE (reference sequence). The ends were cut back, 0 bases at V and 5 bases at J, with 20 bases in the middle. This CDR3 comprises 17 residues.

The V call is TRBV4-2, the J call TRBJ2-4, with 7 bases matching TRBD2. The CDR3 extends over 16 amino acids. The junction had 8 bases not matched to a gene; V was cut back by 6 bases and J by 0 bases. The germline V gene has CDR1 LGHNA and CDR2 YNFKEQ. The CDR3 sequence is CASSRSGDQAKNIQYF. In nucleotides, the CDR3 is TGTGCCAGCAGTCGAAGCGGGGACCAAGCCAAAAACATTCAGTACTTC.

The gene calls are TRBV5-1 and TRBJ2-7; 8 nucleotides align to TRBD1. The germline V gene encodes CDR1 SGHRS and CDR2 YFSETQ. Trimming removed 7 bases from V and 6 bases from J; junction bases left unmatched: 12. The CDR3 loop spans 14 amino acids. DNA of the CDR3: TGCGCCAGCCGTGCAGGGGGCCTTTTACGCGAGCAGTACTTC. Residues: CASRAGGLLREQYF.

V usage is TRBV7-2 and J usage is TRBJ1-3, with D tentatively TRBD1 (5 bases). Germline-derived CDR1 and CDR2 are SGHTA and FQGNSA. This CDR3 has 17 residues. V shed 5 bases and J shed 1 base, with 18 bases lying between them. The CDR3 DNA is TGTGCCAGCAGCCCTTCCCCGACAGTAGTTTCTGGAAACACCATATATTTT. Protein: CASSPSPTVVSGNTIYF.

The CDR3 coding sequence is TGTGCCAGCAGCCAGACGGGATTCTCCTACAATGAGCAGTTCTTC. This gives the protein CASSQTGFSYNEQFF. This chain connects TRBV4-2 to TRBJ2-1; a weak D match, TRBD2 (5 bases). From germline, CDR1 is LGHNA and CDR2 YNFKEQ. Trimming stripped 3 bases from V and 0 bases from J, with 9 bases between. This CDR3 is built from 15 residues.

The rearrangement uses TRBV2 and TRBJ1-5; 8 bases agree with TRBD1. The junction had 1 base not matched to a gene; V was cut back by 5 bases and J by 4 bases. Germline loops: CDR1 SNHLY, CDR2 FYNNEI. The CDR3 has 13 residues. Here the CDR3 reads CASSQGANQPQHF. CDR3 DNA: TGTGCCAGCAGTCAGGGGGCGAATCAGCCCCAGCATTTT.

This sequence joins TRBV5-1 and TRBJ2-7, with 7 bases matching TRBD2. Looked up from germline, CDR1 is SGHRS and CDR2 is YFSETQ. The V gene end was trimmed by 4 bases and the J gene end by 4 bases; junction bases not matched to a gene: 11. The CDR3 has 15 residues. CDR3 loop: CASSRSSGPTYEQYF. CDR3 nucleotide sequence: TGCGCCAGCAGCCGGTCTAGCGGACCTACTTACGAGCAGTACTTC.

This sequence joins TRBV9 and TRBJ2-5; D possibly corresponds to TRBD1 (6 bases). Germline V lookup: CDR1 SGDLS, CDR2 YYNGEE. The V end was cut by 4 bases, the J end by 5 bases, with 18 bases between. CDR3 length equals 15 residues. The CDR3 here is CASSLRQDSLETQYF. The CDR3 bases are TGTGCCAGCAGCCTCCGACAGGACTCCTTGGAGACCCAGTACTTC.

V and J are TRBV5-1 and TRBJ2-1; the match to TRBD2 covers 12 bases. The V segment lost 0 bases and the J segment 8 bases; nucleotides outside the gene matches: 0. This CDR3 is built from 14 residues. In germline, CDR1 is SGHRS, CDR2 YFSETQ. The CDR3 here is CASSLGLAGDEQFF. CDR3 sequence (DNA): TGCGCCAGCAGCTTGGGACTAGCGGGAGATGAGCAGTTCTTC. The full variable domain, rest sourced from reference TRBV5-1 and TRBJ2-1, is KAGVTQTPRYLIKTRGQQVTLSCSPISGHRSVSWYQQTPGQGLQFLFEYFSETQRNKGNFPGRFSGRQFSNSRSEMNVSTLELGDSALYLCASSLGLAGDEQFFGPGTRLTVL.

V and J are TRBV5-1 and TRBJ2-7, with 11 bases identical to TRBD2. CDR1 and CDR2 (germline): SGHRS, YFSETQ. The CDR3 contains 14 residues. After removal of 5 bases from V and 5 bases from J, the junction contained 6 bases not matched to a gene. This CDR3 is CASSTSGGFDEQYF. CDR3 DNA: TGCGCCAGCAGTACTAGCGGGGGTTTTGACGAGCAGTACTTC.

CDR3 bases: TGTGCCAGCAGCTTCGGGACACAACTCTACGAGCAGTACTTC. This translates into CASSFGTQLYEQYF. The chain uses TRBV11-2 and TRBJ2-7, with D perhaps TRBD1 (6 bases). V was pared by 3 bases and J by 3 bases, with 12 bases between. Per germline, CDR1 SGHAT and CDR2 FQNNGV. The CDR3 has 14 residues.

There are a few counts of this clone. The gene calls are TRBV2 and TRBJ2-5; 9 nucleotides line up with TRBD2. This CDR3 is built from 15 residues. V lost 3 bases, J lost 4 bases, and 6 bases stayed unmatched. CDR1 is SNHLY, CDR2 FYNNEI, per germline. The CDR3 sequence is CASSESSGSRETQYF. DNA for the CDR3: TGTGCCAGCAGTGAGAGTAGCGGGAGTAGAGAGACCCAGTACTTC.

The chain uses TRBV18 and TRBJ1-2, with D possibly matching TRBD1 (6 bases). The CDR3 consists of 14 residues. V lost 5 bases and J 8 bases, leaving 18 bases between the germline ends. Per the germline V gene, CDR1 is KGHSH and CDR2 is LQKENI. The CDR3 DNA follows: TGTGCCAGCTCAGGGGACATCCTTAGGTGGGGCTACACCTTC. This gives the protein CASSGDILRWGYTF. Using reference TRBV18 and TRBJ1-2 for the parts outside the CDR3, the full variable domain is NAGVMQNPRHLVRRRGQEARLRCSPMKGHSHVYWYRQLPEEGLKFMVYLQKENIIDESGMPKERFSAEFPKEGPSILRIQQVVRGDSAAYFCASSGDILRWGYTFGSGTRLTVV.

The chain combines TRBV5-1 with TRBJ2-7, with 11 bases identical to TRBD2. CDR1 and CDR2 from the germline V gene are SGHRS and YFSETQ. After removal of 2 bases from V and 2 bases from J, the junction contained 6 bases not matched to a gene. This CDR3 is 16 amino acids long. The CDR3, as DNA: TGCGCCAGCAGCTTAAGTAGCGGGGGGGCCCCCTACGAGCAGTACTTC. Amino acid sequence: CASSLSSGGAPYEQYF.

The J gene is TRBJ2-2, the V gene TRBV7-8, with a possible D match to TRBD1 (6 bases). Deletions cut 6 bases from V and 5 bases from J, with 16 bases between. Germline CDR1 SGHVS, CDR2 FQNEAQ. CDR3 length: 15 residues. CDR3: CASRFRDTGTGELFF. CDR3 coding DNA: TGTGCCAGCAGATTCCGGGACACCGGAACCGGGGAGCTGTTTTTT.